This T cell receptor beta chain is from a study of persistence of HIV-infected CD4 T cells. Study-wide background: Median time on suppressive ART was approximately eight years.

Nonspecific anti-CD3/anti-CD28 bead stimulation represents the broad CD4+ T cell repertoire. Sorting selected CD4+ T cells upregulating both CD40 ligand and CD69. This CDR3 comprises 15 residues. After removal of 4 bases from V and 0 bases from J, the junction contained 4 bases not matched to a gene. Germline CDR1 and CDR2: SQVTM and ANQGSEA. The libraries were made with immunoSEQ version 4 in survey mode. The method was immunoSEQ multiplex PCR; TCRdb's version includes in-frame clones alone and lacks a portion of them. Of under 50,000 clones detected, approximately 90% appear once; the ten largest clones hold about 3.5%. Findings and limits, study-wide: TCR oligoclonality correlated with proviral oligoclonality in the same sorted populations. Degenerate expanded CDR3beta sequences were enriched among CMV- and Gag-responding cells.

This clone was seen once. What it binds is unknown. The chain couples TRBV29-1 to TRBJ2-2, with 8 bases matching TRBD2. This clonotype was obtained from an adult woman with HIV who was CMV-seropositive. The starting material was CD4+ T cells sorted from PBMCs after roughly 18-hour stimulation, obtained from a patient who received antiretroviral therapy. In DNA form, the CDR3 reads TGCAGCGTTGCCGCGGGAGGCCCGAACACCGGGGAGCTGTTTTTT. It is translated as CSVAAGGPNTGELFF.